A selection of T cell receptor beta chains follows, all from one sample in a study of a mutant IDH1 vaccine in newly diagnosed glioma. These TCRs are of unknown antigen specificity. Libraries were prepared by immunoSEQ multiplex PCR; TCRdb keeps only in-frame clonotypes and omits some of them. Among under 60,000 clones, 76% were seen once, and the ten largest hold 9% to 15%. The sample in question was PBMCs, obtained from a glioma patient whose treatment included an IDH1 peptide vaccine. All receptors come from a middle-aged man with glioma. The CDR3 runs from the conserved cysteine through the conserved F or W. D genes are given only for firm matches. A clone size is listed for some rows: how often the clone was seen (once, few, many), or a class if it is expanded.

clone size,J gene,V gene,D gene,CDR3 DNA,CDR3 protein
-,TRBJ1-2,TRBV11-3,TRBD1,TGTGCCAGCAGCGAAAGACAGGGGCCCTATGGCTACACCTTC,CASSERQGPYGYTF
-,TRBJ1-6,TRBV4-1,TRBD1,TGCGCCAGCAGCCAACTCCCCCGGGACAGGGTTAATTCACCCCTCCACTTT,CASSQLPRDRVNSPLHF
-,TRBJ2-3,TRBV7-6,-,TGTGCCAGCAGCGAACGGGACACCACAGATACGCAGTATTTT,CASSERDTTDTQYF
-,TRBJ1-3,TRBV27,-,TGTGCCAGCAGTTCGGGGGGGACGGAAGGAAACACCATATATTTT,CASSSGGTEGNTIYF
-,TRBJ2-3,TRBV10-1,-,TGCGCCAGCAGTGAGAGACAGTCTTCTAGCACAGATACGCAGTATTTT,CASSERQSSSTDTQYF
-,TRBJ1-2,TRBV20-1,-,TGCAGTGCGCCTCGTTCGGTTGGCTACACCTTC,CSAPRSVGYTF
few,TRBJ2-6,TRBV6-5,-,TGTGCCAGCCACTTTCCCGGGGCCAACGTCCTGACTTTC,CASHFPGANVLTF
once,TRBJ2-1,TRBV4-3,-,TGCGCCAGCAGCCAAGAGGCTGCAGTCCTTCTCTACAATGAGCAGTTCTTC,CASSQEAAVLLYNEQFF
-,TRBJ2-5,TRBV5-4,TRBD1,TGTGCCAGCAGCCGTACAGGGGGCTCTGGGGAGACCCAGTACTTC,CASSRTGGSGETQYF
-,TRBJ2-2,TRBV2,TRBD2,TGTGCCAGCAGTGGGGGGACTAGCGGGAAGGCTGCCCCGAACACCGGGGAGCTGTTTTTT,CASSGGTSGKAAPNTGELFF
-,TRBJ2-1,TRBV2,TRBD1,TGTGCCAGCAGTGAAACCCACACGGGACTCACGGACAGGGATGAGCAGTTCTTC,CASSETHTGLTDRDEQFF
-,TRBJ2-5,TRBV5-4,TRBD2,TGTGCCAGCAGCTTGGAGGGTAGCGGGAGGGCCAGAGAGACCCAGTACTTC,CASSLEGSGRARETQYF